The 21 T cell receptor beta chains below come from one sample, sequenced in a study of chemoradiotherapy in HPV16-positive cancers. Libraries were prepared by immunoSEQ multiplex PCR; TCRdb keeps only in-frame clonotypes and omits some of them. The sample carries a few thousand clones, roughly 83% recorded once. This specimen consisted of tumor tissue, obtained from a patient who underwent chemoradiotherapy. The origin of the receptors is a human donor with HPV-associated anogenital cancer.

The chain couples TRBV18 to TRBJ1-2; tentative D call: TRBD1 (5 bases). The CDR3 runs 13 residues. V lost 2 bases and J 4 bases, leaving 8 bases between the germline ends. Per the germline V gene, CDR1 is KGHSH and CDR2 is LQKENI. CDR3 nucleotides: TGTGCCAGCTCACCAGGGGCCTCCTATGGCTACACCTTC. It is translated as CASSPGASYGYTF.

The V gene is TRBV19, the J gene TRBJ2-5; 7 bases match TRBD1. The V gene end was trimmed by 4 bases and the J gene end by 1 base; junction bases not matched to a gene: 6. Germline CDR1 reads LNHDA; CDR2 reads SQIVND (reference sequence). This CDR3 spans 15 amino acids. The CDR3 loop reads CASSNRGRPQETQYF. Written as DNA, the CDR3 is TGTGCCAGTAGTAACAGGGGCCGTCCCCAAGAGACCCAGTACTTC.

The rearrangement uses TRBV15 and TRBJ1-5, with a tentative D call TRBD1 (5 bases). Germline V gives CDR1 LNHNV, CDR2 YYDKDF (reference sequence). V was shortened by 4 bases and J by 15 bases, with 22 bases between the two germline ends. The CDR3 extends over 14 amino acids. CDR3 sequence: CATSNNRIEGAGHF. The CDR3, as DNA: TGTGCCACCAGCAATAACCGGATTGAAGGGGCTGGGCATTTT.

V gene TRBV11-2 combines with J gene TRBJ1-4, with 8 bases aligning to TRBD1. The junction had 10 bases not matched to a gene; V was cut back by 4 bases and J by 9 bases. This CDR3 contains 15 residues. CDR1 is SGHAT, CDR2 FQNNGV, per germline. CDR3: CASSSGGELFKKLFF. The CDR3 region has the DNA TGTGCCAGCAGCTCAGGGGGCGAGCTCTTTAAAAAACTGTTTTTT.

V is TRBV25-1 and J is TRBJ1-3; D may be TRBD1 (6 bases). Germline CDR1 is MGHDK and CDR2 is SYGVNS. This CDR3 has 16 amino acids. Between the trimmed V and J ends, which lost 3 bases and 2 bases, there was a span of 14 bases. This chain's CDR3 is CASSDPNTGTGNTIYF. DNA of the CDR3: TGTGCCAGCAGTGACCCCAACACAGGGACTGGAAACACCATATATTTT. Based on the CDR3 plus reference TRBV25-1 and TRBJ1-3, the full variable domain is EADIYQTPRYLVIGTGKKITLECSQTMGHDKMYWYQQDPGMELHLIHYSYGVNSTEKGDLSSESTVSRIRTEHFPLTLESARPSHTSQYLCASSDPNTGTGNTIYFGEGSWLTVV.

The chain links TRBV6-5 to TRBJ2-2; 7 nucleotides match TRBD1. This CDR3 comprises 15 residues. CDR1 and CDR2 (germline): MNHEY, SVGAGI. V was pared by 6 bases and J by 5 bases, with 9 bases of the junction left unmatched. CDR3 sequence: CASRPRQGWTGELFF. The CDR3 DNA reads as TGTGCCAGCAGGCCTCGACAGGGATGGACCGGGGAGCTGTTTTTT.

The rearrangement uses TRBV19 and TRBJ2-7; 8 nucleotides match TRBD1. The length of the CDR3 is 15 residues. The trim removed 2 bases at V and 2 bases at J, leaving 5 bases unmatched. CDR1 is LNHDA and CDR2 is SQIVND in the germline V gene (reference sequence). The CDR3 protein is CASSITTGAPYEQYF. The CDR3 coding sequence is TGTGCCAGTAGTATAACGACAGGGGCGCCCTACGAGCAGTACTTC.

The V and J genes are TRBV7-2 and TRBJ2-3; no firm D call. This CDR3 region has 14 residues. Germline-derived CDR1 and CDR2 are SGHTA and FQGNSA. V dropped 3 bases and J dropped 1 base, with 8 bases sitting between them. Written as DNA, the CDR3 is TGTGCCAGCAGCTTGTATCCGGGCACAGATACGCAGTATTTT. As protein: CASSLYPGTDTQYF.

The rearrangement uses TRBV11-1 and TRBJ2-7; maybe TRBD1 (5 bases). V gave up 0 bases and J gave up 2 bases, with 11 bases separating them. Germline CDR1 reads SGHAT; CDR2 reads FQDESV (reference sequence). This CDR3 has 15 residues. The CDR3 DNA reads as TGTGCCAGCAGCTTAGCAGGGGTAAAACCCTACGAGCAGTACTTC. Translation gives CASSLAGVKPYEQYF.

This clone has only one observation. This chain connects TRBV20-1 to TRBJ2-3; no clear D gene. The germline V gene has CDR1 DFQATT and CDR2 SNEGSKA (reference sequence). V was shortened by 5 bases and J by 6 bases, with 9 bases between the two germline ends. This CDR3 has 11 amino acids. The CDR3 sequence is CSALLVDTQYF. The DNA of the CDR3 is TGCAGTGCTCTCCTGGTGGATACGCAGTATTTT.

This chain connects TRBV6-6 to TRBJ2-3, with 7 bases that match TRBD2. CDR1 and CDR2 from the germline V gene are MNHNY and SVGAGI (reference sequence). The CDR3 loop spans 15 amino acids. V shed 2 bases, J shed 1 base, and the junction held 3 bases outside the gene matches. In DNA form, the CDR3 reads TGTGCCAGCAGTTACGCGGCGGGGGGCACAGATACGCAGTATTTT. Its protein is CASSYAAGGTDTQYF.

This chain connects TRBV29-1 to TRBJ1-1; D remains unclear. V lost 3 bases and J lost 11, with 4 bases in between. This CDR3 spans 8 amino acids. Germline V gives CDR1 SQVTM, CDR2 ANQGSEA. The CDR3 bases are TGCAGCGTTGACAGGGCTTTCTTT. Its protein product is CSVDRAFF.

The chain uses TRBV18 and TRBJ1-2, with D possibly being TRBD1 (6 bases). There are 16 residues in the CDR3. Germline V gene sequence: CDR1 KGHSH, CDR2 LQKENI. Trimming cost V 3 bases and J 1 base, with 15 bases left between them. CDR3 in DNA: TGTGCCAGCTCACCCATGCGGGGGCCCCTTAACTATGGCTACACCTTC. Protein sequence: CASSPMRGPLNYGYTF.

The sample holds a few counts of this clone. The CDR3, as DNA: TGTGCCAGCAGTTCCACTGACAGGGGGGGTAATCAGCCCCAGCATTTT. Its translation is CASSSTDRGGNQPQHF. The genes are TRBV6-6 and TRBJ1-5; 9 positions agree with TRBD1. Looked up from germline, CDR1 is MNHNY and CDR2 is SVGAGI (reference sequence). Trimming removed 4 bases from V and 4 bases from J; junction bases left unmatched: 8. The CDR3 is 16 amino acids.

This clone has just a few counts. As DNA, the CDR3 is TGTGCCAGCAGCTCCGGGACGGCCACCTACGAGCAGTACTTC. Amino acids: CASSSGTATYEQYF. The rearrangement joins TRBV7-6 to TRBJ2-7; D is tentatively TRBD1 or TRBD2 (5 bases each). Germline V gives CDR1 SGHVS, CDR2 FNYEAQ. The CDR3 is made up of 14 amino acids. V shed 4 bases and J shed 2 bases, with 12 bases lying between them.

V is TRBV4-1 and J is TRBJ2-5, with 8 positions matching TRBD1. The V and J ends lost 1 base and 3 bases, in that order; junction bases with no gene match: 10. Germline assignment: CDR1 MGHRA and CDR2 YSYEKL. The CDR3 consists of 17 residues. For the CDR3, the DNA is TGCGCCAGCAGCCAAGTAATATCCAGGGGGCGTAAAGAGACCCAGTACTTC. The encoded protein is CASSQVISRGRKETQYF.

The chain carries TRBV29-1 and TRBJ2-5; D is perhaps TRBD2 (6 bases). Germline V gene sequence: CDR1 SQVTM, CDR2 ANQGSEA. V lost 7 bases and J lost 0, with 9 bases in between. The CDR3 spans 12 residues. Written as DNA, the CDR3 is TGCAGCGGGGGACTGGACCAAGAGACCCAGTACTTC. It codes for CSGGLDQETQYF.

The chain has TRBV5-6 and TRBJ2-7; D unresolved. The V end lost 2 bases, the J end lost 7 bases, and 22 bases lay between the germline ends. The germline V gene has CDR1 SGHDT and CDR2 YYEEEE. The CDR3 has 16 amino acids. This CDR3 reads CASSLLRSLRLAEQYF. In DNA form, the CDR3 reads TGTGCCAGCAGCTTACTCAGATCCCTCCGGTTAGCAGAGCAGTACTTC.

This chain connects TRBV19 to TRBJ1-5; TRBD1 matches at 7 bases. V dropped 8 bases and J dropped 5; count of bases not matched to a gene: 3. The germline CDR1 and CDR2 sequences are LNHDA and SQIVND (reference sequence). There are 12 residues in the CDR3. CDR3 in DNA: TGTGCCAGTGCGACAGGGTATCAGCCCCAGCATTTT. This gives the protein CASATGYQPQHF. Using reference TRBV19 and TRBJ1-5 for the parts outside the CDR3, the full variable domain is DGGITQSPKYLFRKEGQNVTLSCEQNLNHDAMYWYRQDPGQGLRLIYYSQIVNDFQKGDIAEGYSVSREKKESFPLTVTSAQKNPTAFYLCASATGYQPQHFGDGTRLSIL.

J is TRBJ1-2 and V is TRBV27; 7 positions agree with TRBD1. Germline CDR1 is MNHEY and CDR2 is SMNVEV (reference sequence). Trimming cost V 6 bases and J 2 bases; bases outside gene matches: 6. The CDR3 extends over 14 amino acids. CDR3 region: CASRKGAQNYGYTF. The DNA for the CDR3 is TGTGCCAGCAGGAAGGGGGCCCAAAACTATGGCTACACCTTC.

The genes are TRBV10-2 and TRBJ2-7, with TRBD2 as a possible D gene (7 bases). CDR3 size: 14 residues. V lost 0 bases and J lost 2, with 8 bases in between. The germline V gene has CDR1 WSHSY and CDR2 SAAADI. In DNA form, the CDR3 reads TGCGCCAGCAGTGAGTCGGGGGGGCCCTACGAGCAGTACTTC. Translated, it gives CASSESGGPYEQYF.